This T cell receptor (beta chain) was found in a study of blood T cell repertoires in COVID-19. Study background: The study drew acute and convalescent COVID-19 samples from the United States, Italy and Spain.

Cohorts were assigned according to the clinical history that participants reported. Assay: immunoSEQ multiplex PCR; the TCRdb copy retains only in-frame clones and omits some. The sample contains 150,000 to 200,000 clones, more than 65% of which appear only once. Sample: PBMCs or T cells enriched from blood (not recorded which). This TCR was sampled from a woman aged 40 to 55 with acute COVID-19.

CDR3 sequence (DNA): TGTGCCAGCAGCCAAGAACCTACCTCCTACGAGCAGTACTTC. Translated: CASSQEPTSYEQYF. This sequence joins TRBV4-2 and TRBJ2-7; D is uncertain. The germline V gene has CDR1 LGHNA and CDR2 YNFKEQ. V gave up 0 bases and J gave up 0 bases, with 6 bases separating them. The CDR3 length is 14 residues.